The rows below give T cell receptor beta chains drawn from one sample of a study of blood T cell repertoires in COVID-19. The repertoire was sequenced with immunoSEQ multiplex PCR; TCRdb's copy has only in-frame clones and lacks some. The table has tens of thousands of clones, about 88% seen once. The specimen sequenced was peripheral blood. Receptors were obtained from a human donor in a cohort sampled during active COVID-19. Both conserved end residues are part of each CDR3. D genes are given only for firm matches. Clone size appears in some rows only: once, few, many, or a class for an expanded clone.

TRBJ2-6 | - | - | TRBV10-3 | CAISESVGANVLTF | TGTGCCATCAGTGAGTCCGTTGGGGCCAACGTCCTGACTTTC
TRBJ2-3 | medium-sized | TRBD2 | TRBV5-1 | CASSRGLAGTDTQYF | TGCGCCAGCAGCAGAGGACTAGCCGGCACAGATACGCAGTATTTT
TRBJ2-1 | once | TRBD2 | TRBV29-1 | CSAGGLAGARAYNEQFF | TGCAGCGCCGGAGGACTAGCGGGGGCCCGAGCCTACAATGAGCAGTTCTTC
TRBJ2-2 | - | - | TRBV2 | CASSQDRNTGELFF | TGTGCCAGCAGTCAGGACAGGAACACCGGGGAGCTGTTTTTT
TRBJ1-3 | - | - | TRBV2 | CASSPSVVSSGNTIYF | TGTGCCAGCAGCCCCAGCGTGGTGAGCTCTGGAAACACCATATATTTT
TRBJ1-1 | - | TRBD1 | TRBV18 | CASSPAQGARGTEAFF | TGTGCCAGCTCACCGGCACAGGGGGCGCGGGGCACTGAAGCTTTCTTT
TRBJ2-1 | - | TRBD2 | TRBV15 | CATSSAVGSGAYNEQFF | TGTGCCACCAGCAGCGCCGTGGGTAGCGGGGCGTACAATGAGCAGTTCTTC
TRBJ2-7 | few | TRBD2 | TRBV18 | CASAGTSGGSSYEQYF | TGTGCCAGCGCTGGGACTAGCGGGGGGAGCTCCTACGAGCAGTACTTC
TRBJ1-2 | - | TRBD1 | TRBV4-2 | CASSLDRDTYGYTF | TGTGCCAGCAGCCTGGACAGGGATACCTATGGCTACACCTTC
TRBJ2-7 | once | TRBD1 | TRBV12-5 | CASGVAGTGLPLEQYF | TGTGCTAGTGGGGTGGCCGGGACAGGGTTACCACTCGAGCAGTACTTC
TRBJ1-4 | - | - | TRBV11-2 | CASSTRWGGVEKLFF | TGTGCCAGCAGCACCCGATGGGGGGGAGTTGAAAAACTGTTTTTT
TRBJ2-7 | - | TRBD1 | TRBV3-1/TRBV3-2 | CASSQSPWTGSEQYF | TGTGCCAGCAGCCAATCACCCTGGACAGGGAGCGAGCAGTACTTC
TRBJ2-5 | once | - | TRBV19 | CASRPRRGDGETQYF | TGTGCCAGTAGACCACGGCGAGGTGACGGGGAGACCCAGTACTTC
TRBJ2-5 | once | - | TRBV6-1 | CASSEAWGPGETQYF | TGTGCCAGCAGTGAAGCGTGGGGGCCAGGAGAGACCCAGTACTTC
TRBJ2-5 | - | TRBD2 | TRBV5-4 | CASSPNPGLAGETQYF | TGTGCCAGCAGCCCAAACCCGGGACTAGCGGGAGAGACCCAGTACTTC
TRBJ2-3 | - | - | TRBV5-1 | CASTGQTDTQYF | TGCGCCAGCACCGGACAGACAGATACGCAGTATTTT
TRBJ1-1 | - | TRBD1 | TRBV25-1 | CASRGGQATEAFF | TGTGCCAGCCGGGGAGGACAGGCCACTGAAGCTTTCTTT
TRBJ2-7 | - | TRBD2 | TRBV3-1/TRBV3-2 | CASSQGLLATYEQYF | TGTGCCAGCAGCCAGGGGCTACTAGCGACCTACGAGCAGTACTTC
TRBJ1-1 | once | - | TRBV6-6 | CASSYSGGITTEAFF | TGTGCCAGCAGTTACTCGGGGGGGATTACCACTGAAGCTTTCTTT
TRBJ2-7 | - | - | TRBV28 | CASSKTGYPPYEQYF | TGTGCCAGCAGTAAAACAGGGTATCCTCCCTACGAGCAGTACTTC
TRBJ2-2 | - | - | TRBV6-1 | CASSDLLYTGELFF | TGTGCCAGCAGTGACCTCCTCTACACCGGGGAGCTGTTTTTT
TRBJ1-4 | - | - | TRBV27 | CASQERRGKSNEKLFF | TGTGCCAGTCAAGAAAGGAGGGGTAAGTCTAATGAAAAACTGTTTTTT
TRBJ2-7 | - | TRBD2 | TRBV19 | CASSTSGLAIYEQYF | TGTGCCAGTAGTACCTCGGGACTAGCGATCTACGAGCAGTACTTC
TRBJ1-5 | once | TRBD1 | TRBV18 | CASSPLRQGDNQPQHF | TGTGCCAGCTCACCACTACGACAGGGGGACAATCAGCCCCAGCATTTT
TRBJ2-3 | - | TRBD1 | TRBV10-2 | CASSERRQGTDTQYF | TGCGCCAGCAGTGAGCGGCGACAGGGGACAGATACGCAGTATTTT
TRBJ2-1 | - | TRBD2 | TRBV6-5 | CASSSVAGISYNEQFF | TGTGCCAGCAGTTCCGTAGCGGGGATCTCCTACAATGAGCAGTTCTTC
TRBJ1-5 | once | - | TRBV11-2 | CASSLGSQGGQPQHF | TGTGCCAGCAGCTTAGGTAGTCAGGGTGGGCAGCCCCAGCATTTT
TRBJ2-2 | - | - | TRBV30 | CAWQTSNGGELFF | TGTGCCTGGCAGACATCGAATGGGGGGGAGCTGTTTTTT
TRBJ2-3 | - | TRBD2 | TRBV11-1 | CASSLALAGNTDTQYF | TGTGCCAGCAGTCTAGCCCTAGCGGGGAACACAGATACGCAGTATTTT
TRBJ2-7 | few | TRBD2 | TRBV6-2/TRBV6-3 | CASSEPGGDYEQYF | TGTGCCAGCAGCGAACCGGGGGGGGACTACGAGCAGTACTTC
TRBJ1-4 | - | TRBD1 | TRBV19 | CASRDRDSSEKLFF | TGTGCCAGTAGGGACCGGGACAGTAGTGAAAAACTGTTTTTT
TRBJ2-3 | - | TRBD1 | TRBV5-1 | CASSPGTGLSDTQYF | TGCGCCAGCAGCCCAGGGACAGGGTTATCGGATACGCAGTATTTT
TRBJ1-2 | - | TRBD1 | TRBV29-1 | CSVVGRQGGWYGYTF | TGCAGCGTTGTAGGAAGACAGGGTGGTTGGTATGGCTACACCTTC
TRBJ1-6 | - | TRBD1 | TRBV6-2/TRBV6-3 | CASSGGQGPYNSPLHF | TGTGCCAGCAGCGGCGGACAGGGGCCGTATAATTCACCCCTCCACTTT
TRBJ1-6 | - | TRBD1 | TRBV5-5 | CASSIAGTGLYPLHF | TGTGCCAGCAGCATAGCCGGGACAGGGCTCTATCCCCTCCACTTT
TRBJ2-2 | - | TRBD1 | TRBV7-3 | CASSTDRGGGELFF | TGTGCCAGCAGCACGGACAGGGGTGGCGGGGAGCTGTTTTTT
TRBJ2-1 | once | TRBD1 | TRBV27 | CASSRGYNEQFF | TGTGCCAGCAGCAGGGGGTACAATGAGCAGTTCTTC
TRBJ1-1 | - | TRBD1 | TRBV7-7 | CASSSQGQRRTEAFF | TGTGCCAGCAGCTCCCAGGGACAGAGGCGCACTGAAGCTTTCTTT
TRBJ1-4 | - | - | TRBV27 | CASSFWGLNEKLFF | TGTGCCAGCAGTTTTTGGGGCCTTAATGAAAAACTGTTTTTT
TRBJ1-5 | - | - | TRBV4-1 | CASRDSSFSNQPQHF | TGCGCCAGCCGAGACTCCAGCTTTAGCAATCAGCCCCAGCATTTT
TRBJ2-1 | once | - | TRBV6-5 | CASSPNRGSYNEQFF | TGTGCCAGCAGCCCAAATAGGGGTAGTTACAATGAGCAGTTCTTC
TRBJ1-1 | few | - | TRBV5-4 | CASSSRSTEAFF | TGTGCCAGCAGCTCAAGGAGTACTGAAGCTTTCTTT
TRBJ1-1 | - | TRBD1 | TRBV27 | CASRSDRRYTEAFF | TGTGCCAGCAGATCGGACAGGAGGTACACTGAAGCTTTCTTT
TRBJ2-5 | once | TRBD2 | TRBV28 | CASSLTSGGYQETQYF | TGTGCCAGCAGTCTTACTAGCGGGGGTTACCAAGAGACCCAGTACTTC
TRBJ2-1 | - | - | TRBV2 | CASSVSRGDNEQFF | TGTGCCAGCAGTGTGAGTCGGGGAGACAATGAGCAGTTCTTC
TRBJ1-1 | - | - | TRBV7-2 | CASMRGSTWNEAFF | TGTGCCAGCATGCGCGGCAGCACTTGGAATGAAGCTTTCTTT
TRBJ2-3 | - | - | TRBV6-2/TRBV6-3 | CASSYEIRGLRDTQYF | TGTGCCAGCAGTTACGAGATCAGGGGCCTGAGAGATACGCAGTATTTT